What follows are 19 T cell receptor beta chains derived from one specimen sequenced in a study of blood T cell repertoires in COVID-19. Sequencing was performed with immunoSEQ multiplex PCR; in TCRdb, only in-frame clones are kept and a portion is missing. The sample consists of around 94,000 clones, 84% of them appearing once. The material sequenced was peripheral blood. These receptors were taken from a middle-aged man with active or convalescent COVID-19.

The chain is built from TRBV6-6 and TRBJ1-4; a weak D match, TRBD1 (6 bases). Germline V gene sequence: CDR1 MNHNY, CDR2 SVGAGI (reference sequence). V was shortened by 5 bases and J by 14 bases, with 21 bases between the two germline ends. This CDR3 has 14 residues. The CDR3 coding sequence is TGTGCCAGCAGTCCGCCGACGGACAGAGCAAAGCTGTTTTTT. Its protein product is CASSPPTDRAKLFF.

This sequence joins TRBV10-3 and TRBJ1-1, with TRBD1 identical over 7 bases. There are 16 residues in the CDR3. Looked up from germline, CDR1 is ENHRY and CDR2 is SYGVKD. V lost 4 bases to trimming and J lost 2 bases; unmatched junction nucleotides: 10. The CDR3 region is CAISAHRGTDNTEAFF. Here the CDR3 DNA reads TGTGCCATCAGTGCGCATCGAGGGACAGATAACACTGAAGCTTTCTTT.

The rearrangement links TRBV3-1 (or the pseudogene TRBV3-2) to TRBJ2-7; D is possibly TRBD2 (6 bases). Germline V gives CDR1 LGHDT, CDR2 YNNKEL (reference sequence). This CDR3 contains 11 residues. The V and J ends lost 8 bases and 6 bases respectively, with 11 bases between them. The CDR3 region has the DNA TGTGCCAGCGGGCTGGGGGGCGAGCAGTACTTC. Amino acids: CASGLGGEQYF.

The V and J genes are TRBV9 and TRBJ2-1, with D possibly matching TRBD1 (5 bases). The germline V gene has CDR1 SGDLS and CDR2 YYNGEE. CDR3 length: 14 amino acids. V lost 3 bases and J lost 1, with 8 bases in between. In DNA, the CDR3 is TGTGCCAGCAGCGGCAGGGTATCCTACAATGAGCAGTTCTTC. This translates into CASSGRVSYNEQFF.

This sequence joins TRBV21-1 and TRBJ2-3; the table's TRBD2 call for D was not verified on the DNA. TRBV21-1 is a recognized pseudogene. This CDR3 has 15 amino acids. The CDR3 DNA reads as TGTGCCAGCTTCCCGGGGGGGCCATACACAGATACGCAGTATTTT. This codes for CASFPGGPYTDTQYF.

Details on this clone: At one end, the junction sequence differs from germline, possibly due to a read error. The chain employs TRBV2 and TRBJ2-2; maybe TRBD2 (6 bases). The CDR3 covers 14 residues. Germline-derived CDR1 and CDR2 are SNHLY and FYNNEI. Written as DNA, the CDR3 is TGTGCCAGCAGTGTATATGCGGGACCCGGTGAGCTGTTTTTT. It codes for CASSVYAGPGELFF.

The chain uses TRBV5-1 and TRBJ2-3, with 8 nucleotides matching TRBD2. CDR1 SGHRS and CDR2 YFSETQ come from the germline V gene. With V trimmed by 5 bases and J by 5 bases, 10 bases remained unmatched. The CDR3 extends over 15 amino acids. The CDR3 sequence is CASRQAGARGDTQYF. In DNA, the CDR3 is TGCGCCAGCAGACAAGCGGGGGCGAGGGGAGATACGCAGTATTTT.

V gene TRBV19 combines with J gene TRBJ2-7; 10 bases agree with TRBD1. V was pared by 6 bases and J by 4 bases, with 6 bases of the junction left unmatched. From germline, CDR1 is LNHDA and CDR2 SQIVND (reference sequence). This CDR3 comprises 14 residues. DNA for the CDR3: TGTGCCAGTAGGGGGGACAGGGGAGAATACGAGCAGTACTTC. Amino acids: CASRGDRGEYEQYF.

The chain links TRBV7-9 to TRBJ1-6; 7 bases match TRBD1. Germline assignment: CDR1 SEHNR and CDR2 FQNEAQ (reference sequence). The CDR3 runs to 16 residues. Trimming cost V 6 bases and J 10 bases; bases outside gene matches: 15. The CDR3 is CASRRKRDREISPLHF. The DNA for the CDR3 is TGTGCCAGCAGGCGTAAAAGGGACAGAGAAATCTCACCCCTCCACTTT. Complete variable domain (other parts from reference TRBV7-9 and TRBJ1-6): DTGVSQNPRHKITKRGQNVTFRCDPISEHNRLYWYRQTLGQGPEFLTYFQNEAQLEKSRLLSDRFSAERPKGSFSTLEIQRTEQGDSAMYLCASRRKRDREISPLHFGNGTRLTVT.

V usage is TRBV10-3 and J usage is TRBJ2-2; D is possibly TRBD1 (5 bases). CDR1 is ENHRY and CDR2 is SYGVKD in the germline V gene. V was pared by 2 bases and J by 4 bases, with 11 bases between. CDR3 length: 15 residues. In DNA form, the CDR3 reads TGTGCCATCAGTGAGGATACTCAGGGCACCGGGGAGCTGTTTTTT. Protein product: CAISEDTQGTGELFF.

The chain recombines TRBV2 with TRBJ1-2; D is possibly TRBD1 (5 bases). This CDR3 region has 15 residues. Trimming shortened V by 1 base and J by 5 bases, and 14 bases separated the two germline ends. In germline, CDR1 is SNHLY, CDR2 FYNNEI. The CDR3 coding sequence is TGTGCCAGCAGTGAAGGGTCAAGGGGCGTGTATGGCTACACCTTC. Encoded protein: CASSEGSRGVYGYTF.

This clone showed up just a few times. The chain employs TRBV3-1 (or the pseudogene TRBV3-2) and TRBJ2-1; a weak D match, TRBD2 (5 bases). V lost 3 bases, J lost 7 bases, and 10 bases lay in between. The CDR3 is 13 residues long. Germline V gene sequence: CDR1 LGHDT, CDR2 YNNKEL (reference sequence). The DNA for the CDR3 is TGTGCCAGCAGCCATCGGAGGCTAAATGAGCAGTTCTTC. It yields the protein CASSHRRLNEQFF.

This clone came up a few times. This chain uses TRBV6-5 with TRBJ2-7, with D possibly TRBD1 on 5 matching bases. Trimming removed 1 base from V and 6 bases from J, with 16 bases in between. Germline-derived CDR1 and CDR2 are MNHEY and SVGAGI. The CDR3 length is 15 residues. The CDR3 is CASSYLGRVKGEQYF. The CDR3 nucleotides are TGTGCCAGCAGTTACTTAGGCAGGGTAAAGGGCGAGCAGTACTTC.

The rearrangement joins TRBV5-1 to TRBJ2-6, with a weak D call TRBD1 (6 bases). This CDR3 comprises 15 residues. CDR1 and CDR2 from the germline V gene are SGHRS and YFSETQ. The germline V and J ends were trimmed by 5 bases and 0 bases, with 9 bases remaining between them. The chain's CDR3 is CASRVQGSGANVLTF. DNA for the CDR3: TGCGCCAGCAGAGTACAGGGCTCTGGGGCCAACGTCCTGACTTTC. Full variable domain (missing parts from reference TRBV5-1 and TRBJ2-6): KAGVTQTPRYLIKTRGQQVTLSCSPISGHRSVSWYQQTPGQGLQFLFEYFSETQRNKGNFPGRFSGRQFSNSRSEMNVSTLELGDSALYLCASRVQGSGANVLTFGAGSRLTVL.

This chain links TRBV23-1 with TRBJ1-5; weak D call: TRBD1 (5 bases). TRBV23-1 is treated as an ORF (open reading frame) with a function not yet certain. Trimming took off 6 bases at V and 6 bases at J, with 15 bases between the two ends. The CDR3 has 14 amino acids. CDR3 sequence: CASRPSGERQPQHF. In DNA form, the CDR3 reads TGCGCCAGCAGACCCTCGGGGGAACGTCAGCCCCAGCATTTT.

The rearrangement links TRBV6-5 to TRBJ1-1; 7 bases map to TRBD1. The germline V gene encodes CDR1 MNHEY and CDR2 SVGAGI. V dropped 6 bases and J dropped 10; count of bases not matched to a gene: 5. The CDR3 consists of 11 residues. This CDR3 is CASSRGYAAFF. CDR3 DNA sequence: TGTGCCAGCAGCAGGGGGTATGCAGCTTTCTTT.

In this sample, this clone turned up a few times. As DNA, the CDR3 is TGTGCCAGCAGTGGAGGACAGGCTGTGATGTATACCCAGTACTTC. Protein: CASSGGQAVMYTQYF. This sequence joins TRBV25-1 and TRBJ2-5; 7 nucleotides align to TRBD1. Germline-derived CDR1 and CDR2 are MGHDK and SYGVNS. Trimming cost V 4 bases and J 8 bases; bases outside gene matches: 13. The CDR3 consists of 15 residues.

This chain links TRBV9 with TRBJ2-5, with TRBD1 as a possible D gene (5 bases). Germline V gene lookup returns CDR1 SGDLS and CDR2 YYNGEE. CDR3 size: 11 residues. The germline V and J ends were trimmed by 6 bases and 5 bases, with 8 bases remaining between them. In nucleotides, the CDR3 is TGTGCCAGCACAGCAGGGGAGACCCAGTACTTC. It specifies CASTAGETQYF.

This chain joins TRBV7-6 and TRBJ2-2; TRBD2 is a possible D gene (5 bases). Trimming shortened V by 2 bases and J by 2 bases, and 12 bases separated the two germline ends. Germline V gene lookup returns CDR1 SGHVS and CDR2 FNYEAQ. This CDR3 comprises 16 residues. The CDR3 is CASSLSRTLNTGELFF. CDR3 DNA sequence: TGTGCCAGCAGCTTAAGCAGGACTCTCAACACCGGGGAGCTGTTTTTT.